This TCR beta chain was sequenced for a study of blood T cell repertoires in COVID-19. For the study at large: Donors in the United States, Italy and Spain gave samples during acute or convalescent COVID-19.

Followed over time, Seattle patients had been enrolled while infection was active. CDR3 size: 15 residues. V was pared by 4 bases and J by 8 bases, with 11 bases of the junction left unmatched. The V gene's germline CDR1 is LNHDA and CDR2 SQIVND (reference sequence). Clones were read by immunoSEQ multiplex PCR, and TCRdb kept only the in-frame ones, dropping some. The profile covers fewer than 600,000 clones, with 75% to 90% appearing a single time and approximately 0.9% taken by the ten largest. V and J are TRBV19 and TRBJ2-1; 7 positions agree with TRBD2. The sequence was collected from a man between 18 and 35 years old with COVID-19, enrolled during active disease. Sequenced: peripheral blood. The CDR3 spells CASSTGTILMDEQFF. CDR3 bases: TGTGCCAGTAGTACTGGGACTATCTTGATGGATGAGCAGTTCTTC. The variable domain in full, with the rest retrieved from reference TRBV19 and TRBJ2-1, is DGGITQSPKYLFRKEGQNVTLSCEQNLNHDAMYWYRQDPGQGLRLIYYSQIVNDFQKGDIAEGYSVSREKKESFPLTVTSAQKNPTAFYLCASSTGTILMDEQFFGPGTRLTVL.